The present T cell receptor (beta chain) was sequenced within a study of patients and donors after allogeneic stem cell transplantation. TCRdb fed the RT-PCR reads into MiXCR, producing one record per CDR3 protein. Of over 400,000 distinct CDR3 sequences listed, 15% to 20% are singletons. At least ten counts were recorded for this clonotype. The source is a human donor who was either an allogeneic HSCT recipient or a stem cell or donor lymphocyte infusion donor (not recorded which). It is not recorded whose cells these are; they may come from a transplant donor. The sequencing sample was made of blood, either unsorted or a sorted T cell fraction (not recorded which).

CDR3 sequence reads: CASGRRRESGASEQFF. Written as DNA, the CDR3 is TGCGCCAGCGGAAGGAGACGGGAAAGTGGGGCAAGCGAGCAGTTCTTC. The chain recombines TRBV5-1 with TRBJ2-1; D might be TRBD1 or TRBD2, each matching 5 bases. CDR1 and CDR2 (germline): SGHRS, YFSETQ. V lost 7 bases, J lost 10 bases, and 27 bases lay in between. This CDR3 comprises 16 residues. Combining the CDR3 with reference TRBV5-1 and TRBJ2-1 gives the whole variable domain KAGVTQTPRYLIKTRGQQVTLSCSPISGHRSVSWYQQTPGQGLQFLFEYFSETQRNKGNFPGRFSGRQFSNSRSEMNVSTLELGDSALYLCASGRRRESGASEQFFGPGTRLTVL.